Listed below are T cell receptor beta chains from one sample, sequenced in a study of blood T cell repertoires in COVID-19. Some clones are missing from TCRdb's copy, which holds only in-frame ones; the method was immunoSEQ multiplex PCR. The sample lists tens of thousands of clones, 70% to 90% occurring once. Sequencing used peripheral blood. The receptors were gathered from a woman between 70 and 85 years old with acute or convalescent COVID-19. CDR3s include the opening cysteine and the closing phenylalanine or tryptophan. Rows may omit the clone size; those that give it use once, few, many or a size class.

V gene	J gene	clone size	CDR3 protein
TRBV11-1	TRBJ2-7	.	CASRRQGAHEQYF
TRBV9	TRBJ2-3	.	CASSVSGGAGDTQYF
TRBV7-8	TRBJ1-2	.	CASSLTSGQGYGYTF
TRBV9	TRBJ2-3	.	CASSATGSDTQYF
TRBV20-1	TRBJ2-1	.	CSASPRASYNEQFF
TRBV11-2	TRBJ2-7	.	CASSWLAGEFYEQYF
TRBV18	TRBJ2-6	.	CASSPPLYSGANVLTF
TRBV11-2	TRBJ1-6	.	CASSPIGDRGRNSPLHF
TRBV28	TRBJ1-1	.	CASSTSYPGGQSKAFF
TRBV18	TRBJ2-7	.	CASSPSSGGSYEQYF
TRBV6-4	TRBJ2-2	.	CASRDQGDTGELFF
TRBV6-5	TRBJ1-3	once	CASSFTVVSNTIYF
TRBV7-3	TRBJ2-7	once	CASSLGGQDYEQYF
TRBV30	TRBJ1-2	.	CAWSGQARGYGYTF
TRBV7-9	TRBJ2-5	.	CASSLSLGTGLGETQYF
TRBV7-3	TRBJ1-1	once	CASSLTSGNTEAFF
TRBV6-2/TRBV6-3	TRBJ2-7	.	CASSYRAPPGQAPYEQYF
TRBV9	TRBJ2-5	.	CASSVAGGGRGETQYF
TRBV19	TRBJ2-1	once	CASSYRTGGSYNEQFF
TRBV28	TRBJ2-7	.	CASRVAGGSYEQYF
TRBV30	TRBJ1-6	once	CARGTGYNSPLHF
TRBV19	TRBJ1-1	.	CASSISRNTEAFF
TRBV18	TRBJ1-4	once	CASSPQQGADEKLFF
TRBV9	TRBJ2-7	.	CASSVRDRPFYEQYF
TRBV21-1	TRBJ1-5	.	CASVLGQGHQPQHF
TRBV6-5	TRBJ1-2	.	CASSYRIDRVYGYTF
TRBV9	TRBJ1-1	.	CASSAQNTEAFF
TRBV28	TRBJ1-5	.	CASTSLARDQPQHF
TRBV10-3	TRBJ2-5	.	CAAGEGETQYF
TRBV30	TRBJ1-1	once	CAGQVNTEAFF
TRBV19	TRBJ1-1	.	CASSIPGGAFF
TRBV14	TRBJ2-2	.	CASSQRQGLISSTGELFF
TRBV2	TRBJ1-5	.	CASSGDRANQPQHF
TRBV11-2	TRBJ2-7	.	CATGGRGRNEQYF
TRBV28	TRBJ1-1	.	CASSPPRGAVMNTEAFF
TRBV11-2	TRBJ2-1	few	CASSPLAGSSYNEQFF
TRBV27	TRBJ2-2	.	CASSTGTAGAGELFF
TRBV5-4	TRBJ1-1	.	CASSPKRNTEAFF
TRBV4-1	TRBJ1-4	.	CASSNLWAEKLFF
TRBV7-9	TRBJ1-5	.	CASSLGPPRGNNQPQHF
TRBV3-1/TRBV3-2	TRBJ1-3	.	CASSQDGRLSGNTIYF
TRBV11-2	TRBJ2-2	.	CASRLTWAENTGELFF
TRBV29-1	TRBJ1-1	.	CSVSKGDGTEAFF